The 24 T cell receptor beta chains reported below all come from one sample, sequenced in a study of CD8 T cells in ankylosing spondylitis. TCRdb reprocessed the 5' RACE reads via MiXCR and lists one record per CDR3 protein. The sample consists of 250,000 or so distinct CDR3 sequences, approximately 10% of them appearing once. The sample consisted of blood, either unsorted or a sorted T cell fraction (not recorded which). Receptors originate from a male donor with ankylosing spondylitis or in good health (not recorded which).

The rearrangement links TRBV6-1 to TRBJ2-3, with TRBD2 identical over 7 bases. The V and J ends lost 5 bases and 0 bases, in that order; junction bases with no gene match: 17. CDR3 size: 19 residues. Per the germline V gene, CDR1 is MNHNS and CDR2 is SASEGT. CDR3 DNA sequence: TGTGCCAGCAGTCGAGCATTAAGGGCTAGCGGCCCTAGCACAGATACGCAGTATTTT. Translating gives CASSRALRASGPSTDTQYF.

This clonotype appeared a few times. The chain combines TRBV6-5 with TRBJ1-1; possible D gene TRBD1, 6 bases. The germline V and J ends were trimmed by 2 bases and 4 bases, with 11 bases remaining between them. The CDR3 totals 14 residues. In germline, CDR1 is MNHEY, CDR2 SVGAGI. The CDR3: CASSYRQGSTEAFF. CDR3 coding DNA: TGTGCCAGCAGTTACAGGCAGGGGAGCACTGAAGCTTTCTTT.

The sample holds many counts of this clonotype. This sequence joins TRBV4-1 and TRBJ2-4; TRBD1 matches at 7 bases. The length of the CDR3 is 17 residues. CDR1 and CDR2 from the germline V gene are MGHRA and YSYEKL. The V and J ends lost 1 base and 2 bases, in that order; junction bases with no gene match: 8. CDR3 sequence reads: CASSQGAPTGTKNIQYF. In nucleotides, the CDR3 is TGCGCCAGCAGCCAAGGGGCCCCGACAGGGACCAAAAACATTCAGTACTTC.

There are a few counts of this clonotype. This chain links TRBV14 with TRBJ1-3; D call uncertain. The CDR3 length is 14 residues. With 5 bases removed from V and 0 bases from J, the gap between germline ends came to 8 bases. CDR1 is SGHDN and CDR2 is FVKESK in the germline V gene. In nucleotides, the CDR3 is TGTGCCAGCAGCGACCAGGACTCTGGAAACACCATATATTTT. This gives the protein CASSDQDSGNTIYF.

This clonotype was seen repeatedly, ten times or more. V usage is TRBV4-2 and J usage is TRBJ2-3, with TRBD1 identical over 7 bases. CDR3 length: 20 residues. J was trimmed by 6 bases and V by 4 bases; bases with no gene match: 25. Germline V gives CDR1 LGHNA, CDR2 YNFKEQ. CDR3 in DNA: TGTGCCAGCAGCCCCTCCCCTCAGGCCCTTGACAGGGAGAGTACGGATACGCAGTATTTT. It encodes CASSPSPQALDRESTDTQYF.

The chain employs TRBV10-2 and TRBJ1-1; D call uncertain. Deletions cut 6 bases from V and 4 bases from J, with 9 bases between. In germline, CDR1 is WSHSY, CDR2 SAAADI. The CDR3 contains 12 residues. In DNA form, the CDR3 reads TGCGCCAGCAGCCCAGTGATCACTGAAGCTTTCTTT. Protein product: CASSPVITEAFF.

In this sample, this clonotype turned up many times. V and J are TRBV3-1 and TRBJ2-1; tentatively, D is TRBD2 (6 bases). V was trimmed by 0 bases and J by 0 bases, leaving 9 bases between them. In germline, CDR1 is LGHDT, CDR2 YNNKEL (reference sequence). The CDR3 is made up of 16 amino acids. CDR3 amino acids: CASSQEAGSSYNEQFF. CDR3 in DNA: TGTGCCAGCAGCCAAGAGGCGGGGAGCTCCTACAATGAGCAGTTCTTC.

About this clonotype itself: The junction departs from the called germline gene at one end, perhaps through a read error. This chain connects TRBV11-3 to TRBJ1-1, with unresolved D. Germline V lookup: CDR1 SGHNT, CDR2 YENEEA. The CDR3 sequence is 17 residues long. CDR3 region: CASSLDPASARNAEAFF. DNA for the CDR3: TGTGCCAGCAGCTTAGATCCCGCGTCAGCGAGGAACGCTGAAGCTTTCTTT. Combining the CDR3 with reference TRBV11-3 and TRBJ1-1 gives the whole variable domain EAGVVQSPRYKIIEKKQPVAFWCNPISGHNTLYWYLQNLGQGPELLIRYENEEAVDDSQLPKDRFSAERLKGVDSTLKIQPAELGDSAVYLCASSLDPASARNAEAFFGQGTRLTVV.

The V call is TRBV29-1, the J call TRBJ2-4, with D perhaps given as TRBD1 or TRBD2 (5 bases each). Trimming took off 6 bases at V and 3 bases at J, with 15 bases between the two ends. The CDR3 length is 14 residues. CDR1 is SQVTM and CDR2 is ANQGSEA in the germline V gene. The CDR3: CSVGTNSNKNIQYF. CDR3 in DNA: TGCAGCGTGGGGACCAATTCCAACAAAAACATTCAGTACTTC.

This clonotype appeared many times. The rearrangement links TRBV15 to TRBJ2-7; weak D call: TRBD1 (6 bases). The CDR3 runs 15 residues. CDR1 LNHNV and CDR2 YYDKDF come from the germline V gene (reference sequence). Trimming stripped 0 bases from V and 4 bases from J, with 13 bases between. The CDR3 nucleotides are TGTGCCACCAGCAGAGATCTCCGGGACACATACGAGCAGTACTTC. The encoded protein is CATSRDLRDTYEQYF.

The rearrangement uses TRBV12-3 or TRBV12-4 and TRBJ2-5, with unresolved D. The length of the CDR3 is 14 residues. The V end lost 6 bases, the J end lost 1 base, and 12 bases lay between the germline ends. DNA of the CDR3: TGTGCCAGCAGCCCGTTCTCGGTCCAAGAGACCCAGTACTTC. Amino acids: CASSPFSVQETQYF.

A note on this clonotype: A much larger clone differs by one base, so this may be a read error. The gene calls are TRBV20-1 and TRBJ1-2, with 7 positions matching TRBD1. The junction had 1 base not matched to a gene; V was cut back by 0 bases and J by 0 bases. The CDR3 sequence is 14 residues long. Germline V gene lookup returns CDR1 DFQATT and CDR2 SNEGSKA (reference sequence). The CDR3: CSAREQGTNYGYTF. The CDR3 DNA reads TGCAGTGCTAGAGAACAGGGGACTAACTATGGCTACACCTTC.

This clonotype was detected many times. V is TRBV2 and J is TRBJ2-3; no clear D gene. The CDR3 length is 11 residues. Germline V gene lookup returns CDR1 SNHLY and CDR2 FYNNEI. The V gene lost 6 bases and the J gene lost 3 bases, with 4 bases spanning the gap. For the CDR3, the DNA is TGTGCCAGCAGGAGGACAGATACGCAGTATTTT. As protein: CASRRTDTQYF.

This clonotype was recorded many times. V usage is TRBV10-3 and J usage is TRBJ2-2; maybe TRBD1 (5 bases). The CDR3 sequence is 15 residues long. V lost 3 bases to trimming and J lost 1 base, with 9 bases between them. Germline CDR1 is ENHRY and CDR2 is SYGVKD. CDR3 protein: CAISDGQGNTGELFF. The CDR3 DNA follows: TGTGCCATCAGTGATGGGCAGGGGAACACCGGGGAGCTGTTTTTT.

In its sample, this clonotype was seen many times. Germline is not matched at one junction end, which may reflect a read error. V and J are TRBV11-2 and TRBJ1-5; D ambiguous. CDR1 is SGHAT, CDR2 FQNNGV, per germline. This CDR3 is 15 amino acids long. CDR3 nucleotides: TGTGCCAGCAGTTTAGGAAGTCCTAGCAATCAGCCCCAGCATTTT. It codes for CASSLGSPSNQPQHF.

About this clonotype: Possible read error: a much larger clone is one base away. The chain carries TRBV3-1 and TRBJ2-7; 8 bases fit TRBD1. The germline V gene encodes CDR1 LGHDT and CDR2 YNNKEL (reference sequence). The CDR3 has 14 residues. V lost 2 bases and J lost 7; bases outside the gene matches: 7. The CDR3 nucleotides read TGTGCCAGCAGCCAACGGGACAGGCCTCGAGAGCAGTACTTC. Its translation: CASSQRDRPREQYF.

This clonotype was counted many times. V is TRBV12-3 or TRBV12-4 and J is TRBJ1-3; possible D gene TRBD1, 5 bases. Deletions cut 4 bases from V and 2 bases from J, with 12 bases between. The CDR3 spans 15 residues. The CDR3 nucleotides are TGTGCCAGCAGTTCGACCCCAGGGACTGGAAACACCATATATTTT. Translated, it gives CASSSTPGTGNTIYF.

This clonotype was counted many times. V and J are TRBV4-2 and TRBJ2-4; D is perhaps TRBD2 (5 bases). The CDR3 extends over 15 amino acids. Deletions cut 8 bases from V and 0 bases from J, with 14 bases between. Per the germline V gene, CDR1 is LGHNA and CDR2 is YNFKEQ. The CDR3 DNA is TGTGCCAGCGGCGGGTCGGGTCTAGCCAAAAACATTCAGTACTTC. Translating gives CASGGSGLAKNIQYF.

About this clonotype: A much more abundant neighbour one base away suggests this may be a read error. CDR3 nucleotide sequence: TGCGCCAGCAGTCCGGACAGGGGGGAAAAGCTGTTTTTT. Its translation is CASSPDRGEKLFF. The chain combines TRBV5-1 with TRBJ1-4; TRBD1 aligns across 10 bases. The CDR3 runs to 13 residues. Germline V gene data show CDR1 as SGHRS and CDR2 as YFSETQ.

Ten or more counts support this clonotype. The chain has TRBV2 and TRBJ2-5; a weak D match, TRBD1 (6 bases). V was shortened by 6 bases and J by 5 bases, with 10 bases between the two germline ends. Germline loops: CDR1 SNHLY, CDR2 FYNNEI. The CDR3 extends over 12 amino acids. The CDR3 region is CASRPQGETQYF. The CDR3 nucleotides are TGTGCCAGCAGGCCCCAGGGGGAGACCCAGTACTTC.

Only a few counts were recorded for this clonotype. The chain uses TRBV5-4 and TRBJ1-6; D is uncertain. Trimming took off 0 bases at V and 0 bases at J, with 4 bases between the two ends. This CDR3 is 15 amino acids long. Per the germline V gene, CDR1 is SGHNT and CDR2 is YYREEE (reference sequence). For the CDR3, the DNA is TGTGCCAGCAGCTTGGGAAGCTCCTATAATTCACCCCTCCACTTT. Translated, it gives CASSLGSSYNSPLHF.

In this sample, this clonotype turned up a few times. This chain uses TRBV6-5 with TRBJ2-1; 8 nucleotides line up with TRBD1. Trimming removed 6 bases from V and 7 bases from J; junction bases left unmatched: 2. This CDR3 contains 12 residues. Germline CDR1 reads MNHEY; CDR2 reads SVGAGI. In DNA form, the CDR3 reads TGTGCCAGCAGATACAGGGGGAATGAGCAGTTCTTC. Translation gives CASRYRGNEQFF.

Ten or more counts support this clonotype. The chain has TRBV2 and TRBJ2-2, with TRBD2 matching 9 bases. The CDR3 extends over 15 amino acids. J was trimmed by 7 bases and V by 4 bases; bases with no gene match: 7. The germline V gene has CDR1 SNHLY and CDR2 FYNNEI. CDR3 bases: TGTGCCAGCAGTGGAAGCGGGAGGATTGGCGGGGAGCTGTTTTTT. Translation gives CASSGSGRIGGELFF.

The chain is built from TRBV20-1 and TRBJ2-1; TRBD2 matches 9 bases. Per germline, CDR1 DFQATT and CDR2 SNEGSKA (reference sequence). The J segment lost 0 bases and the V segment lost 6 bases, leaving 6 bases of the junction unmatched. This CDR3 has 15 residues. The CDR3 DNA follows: TGCAGTGCCCAACCAGCGGGGGGCTCCTACAATGAGCAGTTCTTC. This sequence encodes CSAQPAGGSYNEQFF.